These 14 T cell receptor beta chains came from one sample sequenced in a study of shared clonotypes between healthy human individuals. Sequenced by immunoSEQ multiplex PCR; TCRdb stores in-frame clones only, minus some. This table has a few million clones, around 90% appearing once. The specimen sequenced was naive CD4+ T cells from PBMCs. Subset indicated: CD45RA+ positively selected. The receptor set was obtained from a man younger than 35 in good health. Some clones in this sample may be carry-over from other donors' samples.

The gene calls are TRBV2 and TRBJ2-1; D assignment may be TRBD1 or TRBD2 (5 bases each). There are 12 residues in the CDR3. Germline CDR1 and CDR2: SNHLY and FYNNEI. V gave up 6 bases and J gave up 8 bases, with 11 bases separating them. This CDR3 reads CASRGTTHEQFF. The CDR3 bases are TGTGCCAGCAGGGGGACCACCCATGAGCAGTTCTTC.

V gene TRBV4-1 combines with J gene TRBJ2-7, with 11 bases identical to TRBD2. There are 16 residues in the CDR3. Losses at the gene ends were 3 bases for V and 6 bases for J; bases not matched to a gene: 10. The germline V gene encodes CDR1 MGHRA and CDR2 YSYEKL. CDR3: CASSQRTSGRILEQYF. DNA of the CDR3: TGCGCCAGCAGCCAGAGAACTAGCGGGAGAATTCTCGAGCAGTACTTC.

V is TRBV29-1 and J is TRBJ2-7, with D maybe TRBD2 (6 bases). Germline loops: CDR1 SQVTM, CDR2 ANQGSEA. Trimming took off 4 bases at V and 9 bases at J, with 13 bases between the two ends. There are 11 residues in the CDR3. CDR3 sequence: CSVVASVTQYF. CDR3 coding DNA: TGCAGCGTTGTGGCTAGCGTTACGCAGTACTTC.

In regard to this clone: This sample also contains other DNA sequences that code for the same CDR3. The CDR3 loop is CASSVGRASSYEQYF. DNA for the CDR3: TGTGCCAGCAGCGTAGGGCGGGCGAGCTCCTACGAGCAGTACTTC. The rearrangement uses TRBV9 and TRBJ2-7, with D perhaps TRBD2 (5 bases). This CDR3 comprises 15 residues. CDR1 is SGDLS, CDR2 YYNGEE, per germline. V was shortened by 0 bases and J by 0 bases, with 10 bases between the two germline ends. Full variable domain (outside the CDR3, taken from reference TRBV9 and TRBJ2-7): DSGVTQTPKHLITATGQRVTLRCSPRSGDLSVYWYQQSLDQGLQFLIQYYNGEERAKGNILERFSAQQFPDLHSELNLSSLELGDSALYFCASSVGRASSYEQYFGPGTRLTVT.

This chain uses TRBV4-2 with TRBJ2-4, with D unresolved. The CDR3 has 17 amino acids. The ends were cut back, 0 bases at V and 0 bases at J, with 12 bases in the middle. Germline V gives CDR1 LGHNA, CDR2 YNFKEQ. This chain's CDR3 is CASSQDGPSLAKNIQYF. The CDR3 DNA reads TGTGCCAGCAGCCAAGATGGGCCGAGTCTAGCCAAAAACATTCAGTACTTC.

V is TRBV5-4 and J is TRBJ1-4; no clear D gene. The germline CDR1 and CDR2 sequences are SGHNT and YYREEE (reference sequence). V gave up 0 bases and J gave up 0 bases, with 9 bases separating them. This CDR3 has 16 amino acids. Here the CDR3 DNA reads TGTGCCAGCAGCTTGGGACACCAGGCAACTAATGAAAAACTGTTTTTT. The encoded protein is CASSLGHQATNEKLFF.

The chain uses TRBV9 and TRBJ1-4; TRBD1 agrees at 8 bases. Trimming removed 4 bases from V and 2 bases from J; junction bases left unmatched: 4. In germline, CDR1 is SGDLS, CDR2 YYNGEE. This CDR3 contains 15 residues. The CDR3 loop is CASSFTGGTNEKLFF. DNA of the CDR3: TGTGCCAGCAGCTTTACAGGGGGTACTAATGAAAAACTGTTTTTT.

As DNA, the CDR3 is TGCAGCGTTGAAGATCTAGGGGGGAAGGATGGCTACACCTTC. Amino acids: CSVEDLGGKDGYTF. The chain employs TRBV29-1 and TRBJ1-2; D might be TRBD1 (6 bases). Germline V CDR1 and CDR2: SQVTM, ANQGSEA. The V gene lost 0 bases and the J gene lost 6 bases, with 14 bases spanning the gap. CDR3 length: 14 amino acids.

This clone has only one observation. The V gene is TRBV28, the J gene TRBJ2-7; D gene unclear. CDR1 is MDHEN, CDR2 SYDVKM, per germline. The CDR3 is 12 amino acids. The ends were cut back, 10 bases at V and 3 bases at J, with 13 bases in the middle. CDR3 in DNA: TGTGCCACTGACAAACCGAACTACGAGCAGTACTTC. It codes for CATDKPNYEQYF.

V usage is TRBV5-6 and J usage is TRBJ2-2; D perhaps matches TRBD1 (5 bases). From germline, CDR1 is SGHDT and CDR2 YYEEEE. V lost 5 bases to trimming and J lost 5 bases, with 13 bases between them. The CDR3 is 14 residues long. CDR3 in DNA: TGTGCCAGCAGGGGGAATCAGGGAACCGGGGAGCTGTTTTTT. Translation gives CASRGNQGTGELFF.

CDR3 bases: TGTGCCAGCAGCGCCGGACAGGCGTACTACGAGCAGTACTTC. Translation: CASSAGQAYYEQYF. V usage is TRBV9 and J usage is TRBJ2-7, with 7 bases identical to TRBD1. CDR1 is SGDLS, CDR2 YYNGEE, per germline. The CDR3 loop spans 14 amino acids. J lost 3 bases, V lost 3 bases, and 6 bases had no gene match. The variable domain in full, with the rest retrieved from reference TRBV9 and TRBJ2-7, is DSGVTQTPKHLITATGQRVTLRCSPRSGDLSVYWYQQSLDQGLQFLIQYYNGEERAKGNILERFSAQQFPDLHSELNLSSLELGDSALYFCASSAGQAYYEQYFGPGTRLTVT.

The chain uses TRBV7-3 and TRBJ2-2, with D hard to call. The CDR3 spans 14 residues. The germline V gene encodes CDR1 SGHTA and CDR2 FQGTGA. Trimming removed 3 bases at V and 5 bases at J, with 10 bases between. CDR3 DNA: TGTGCCAGCAGCTTGATGGGCGCAACCGGGGAGCTGTTTTTT. Encoded protein: CASSLMGATGELFF.

J is TRBJ2-3 and V is TRBV5-4; no clear D. This CDR3 contains 13 residues. Germline CDR1 is SGHNT and CDR2 is YYREEE (reference sequence). With 5 bases removed from V and 4 bases from J, the gap between germline ends came to 11 bases. The CDR3 bases are TGTGCCAGCAGAAATTGGGGTCCAGATACGCAGTATTTT. This codes for CASRNWGPDTQYF. The full variable domain, rest sourced from reference TRBV5-4 and TRBJ2-3, is ETGVTQSPTHLIKTRGQQVTLRCSSQSGHNTVSWYQQALGQGPQFIFQYYREEENGRGNFPPRFSGLQFPNYSSELNVNALELDDSALYLCASRNWGPDTQYFGPGTRLTVL.

This clone was seen more than once but under ten times. Different DNA sequences within this sample yield the same CDR3. The V and J genes are TRBV28 and TRBJ1-1, with 8 bases that match TRBD1. Per the germline V gene, CDR1 is MDHEN and CDR2 is SYDVKM. The CDR3 is 14 amino acids. With 4 bases clipped from V and 4 bases from J, the junction kept 5 bases outside the gene matches. In DNA form, the CDR3 reads TGTGCCAGCAGTTCTCCAGGGGGCATCACTGAAGCTTTCTTT. This codes for CASSSPGGITEAFF. The full variable domain, rest sourced from reference TRBV28 and TRBJ1-1, is DVKVTQSSRYLVKRTGEKVFLECVQDMDHENMFWYRQDPGLGLRLIYFSYDVKMKEKGDIPEGYSVSREKKERFSLILESASTNQTSMYLCASSSPGGITEAFFGQGTRLTVV.